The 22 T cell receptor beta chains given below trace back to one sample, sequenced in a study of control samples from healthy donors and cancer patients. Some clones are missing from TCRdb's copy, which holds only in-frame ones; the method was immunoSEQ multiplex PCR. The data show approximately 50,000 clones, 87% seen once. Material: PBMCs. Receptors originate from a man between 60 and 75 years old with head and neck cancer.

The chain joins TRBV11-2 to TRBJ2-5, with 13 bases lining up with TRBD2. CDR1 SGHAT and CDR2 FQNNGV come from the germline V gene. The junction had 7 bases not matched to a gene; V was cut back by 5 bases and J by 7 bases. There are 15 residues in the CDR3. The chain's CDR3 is CASSVLAGGLGTQYF. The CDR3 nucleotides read TGTGCCAGCAGCGTACTAGCGGGGGGGCTAGGGACCCAGTACTTC.

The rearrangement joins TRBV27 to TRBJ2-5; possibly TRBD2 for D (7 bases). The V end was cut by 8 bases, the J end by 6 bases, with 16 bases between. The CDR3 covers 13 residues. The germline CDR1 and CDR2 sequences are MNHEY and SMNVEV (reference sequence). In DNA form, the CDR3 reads TGTGCCAGCGGATCCACCGGGGGGCAGACCCAGTACTTC. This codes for CASGSTGGQTQYF.

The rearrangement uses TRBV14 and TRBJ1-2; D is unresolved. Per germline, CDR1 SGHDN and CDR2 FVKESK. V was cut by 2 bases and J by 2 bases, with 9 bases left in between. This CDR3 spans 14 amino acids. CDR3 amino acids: CASSQSQRNYGYTF. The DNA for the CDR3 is TGTGCCAGCAGCCAAAGCCAGCGCAACTATGGCTACACCTTC.

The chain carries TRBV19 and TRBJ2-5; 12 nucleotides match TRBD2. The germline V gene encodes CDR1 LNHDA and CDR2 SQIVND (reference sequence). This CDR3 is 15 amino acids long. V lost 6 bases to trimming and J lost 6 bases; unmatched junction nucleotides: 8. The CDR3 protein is CASSPRTSGKKTQYF. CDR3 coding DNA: TGTGCCAGTAGCCCAAGGACTAGCGGGAAGAAGACCCAGTACTTC.

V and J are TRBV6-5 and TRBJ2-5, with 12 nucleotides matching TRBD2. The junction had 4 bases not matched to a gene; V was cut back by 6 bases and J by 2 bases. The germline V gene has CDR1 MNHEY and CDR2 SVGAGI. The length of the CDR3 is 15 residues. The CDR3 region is CASRGLAGSQETQYF. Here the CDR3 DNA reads TGTGCCAGCAGAGGACTAGCGGGGTCTCAAGAGACCCAGTACTTC.

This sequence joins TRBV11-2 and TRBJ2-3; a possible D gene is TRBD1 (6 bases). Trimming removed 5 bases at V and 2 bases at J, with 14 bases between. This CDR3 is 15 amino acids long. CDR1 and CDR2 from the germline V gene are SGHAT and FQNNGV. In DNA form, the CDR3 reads TGTGCCAGCAGCATCGGACAGACCTCCACAGATACGCAGTATTTT. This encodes CASSIGQTSTDTQYF.

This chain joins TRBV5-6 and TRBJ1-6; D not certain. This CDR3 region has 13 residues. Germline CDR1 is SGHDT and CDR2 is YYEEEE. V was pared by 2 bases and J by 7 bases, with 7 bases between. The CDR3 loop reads CASSFIQNSPLHF. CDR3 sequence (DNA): TGTGCCAGCAGCTTCATCCAGAATTCACCCCTCCACTTT.

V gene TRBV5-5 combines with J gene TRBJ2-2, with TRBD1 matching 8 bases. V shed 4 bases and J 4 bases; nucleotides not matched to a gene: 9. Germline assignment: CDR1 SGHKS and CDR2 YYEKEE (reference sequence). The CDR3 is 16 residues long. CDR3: CASSRGQVYSTGELFF. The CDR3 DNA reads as TGTGCCAGCAGCAGGGGACAGGTGTACAGCACCGGGGAGCTGTTTTTT.

CDR3 nucleotides: TGTGCCAGCAGCTCGGTACTAGCGGGAACCAATGAGCAGTTCTTC. Amino acid sequence: CASSSVLAGTNEQFF. V and J are TRBV9 and TRBJ2-1; 10 nucleotides match TRBD2. After removal of 4 bases from V and 6 bases from J, the junction contained 7 bases not matched to a gene. The CDR3 contains 15 residues. Germline-derived CDR1 and CDR2 are SGDLS and YYNGEE.

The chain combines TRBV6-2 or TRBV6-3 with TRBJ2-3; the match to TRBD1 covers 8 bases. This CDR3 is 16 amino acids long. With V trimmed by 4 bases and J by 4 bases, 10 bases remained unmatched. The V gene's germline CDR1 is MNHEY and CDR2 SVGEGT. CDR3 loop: CASSWPGTQGADTQYF. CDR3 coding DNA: TGTGCCAGCAGTTGGCCTGGGACACAGGGGGCAGATACGCAGTATTTT.

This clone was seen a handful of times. CDR3 region: CASSVGRGTGKNGYTF. CDR3 coding DNA: TGTGCCAGCAGCGTAGGAAGGGGGACAGGGAAAAATGGCTACACCTTC. The rearrangement uses TRBV9 and TRBJ1-2; 9 bases agree with TRBD1. Germline CDR1 and CDR2: SGDLS and YYNGEE. The CDR3 loop spans 16 amino acids. V was pared by 0 bases and J by 6 bases, with 9 bases of the junction left unmatched.

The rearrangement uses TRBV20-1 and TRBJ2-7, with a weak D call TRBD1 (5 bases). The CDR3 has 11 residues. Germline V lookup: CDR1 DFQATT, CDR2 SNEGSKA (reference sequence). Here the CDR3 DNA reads TGCAGCCCGTGGCAGGGCTACGAGCAGTACTTC. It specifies CSPWQGYEQYF.

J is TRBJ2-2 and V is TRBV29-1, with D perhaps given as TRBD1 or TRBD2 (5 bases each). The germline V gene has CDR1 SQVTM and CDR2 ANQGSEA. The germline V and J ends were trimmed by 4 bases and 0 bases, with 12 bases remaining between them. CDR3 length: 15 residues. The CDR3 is CSVVWGWPNTGELFF. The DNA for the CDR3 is TGCAGCGTTGTTTGGGGGTGGCCGAACACCGGGGAGCTGTTTTTT.

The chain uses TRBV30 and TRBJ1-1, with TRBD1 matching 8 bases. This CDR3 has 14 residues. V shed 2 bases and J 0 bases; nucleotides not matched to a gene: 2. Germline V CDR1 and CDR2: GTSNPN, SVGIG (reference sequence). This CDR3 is CAWSRGQVNTEAFF. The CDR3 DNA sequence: TGTGCCTGGAGTAGGGGACAGGTGAACACTGAAGCTTTCTTT.

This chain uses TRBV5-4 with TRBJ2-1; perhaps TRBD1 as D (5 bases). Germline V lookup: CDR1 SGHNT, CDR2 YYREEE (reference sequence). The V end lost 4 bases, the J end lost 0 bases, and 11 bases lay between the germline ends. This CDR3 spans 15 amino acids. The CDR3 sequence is CASSPGLGSYNEQFF. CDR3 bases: TGTGCCAGCAGCCCAGGGCTGGGCTCCTACAATGAGCAGTTCTTC.

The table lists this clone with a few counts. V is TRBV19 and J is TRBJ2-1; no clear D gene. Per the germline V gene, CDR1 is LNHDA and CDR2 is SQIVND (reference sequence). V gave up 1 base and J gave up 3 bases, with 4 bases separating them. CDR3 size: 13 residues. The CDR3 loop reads CASSIADYNEQFF. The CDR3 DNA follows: TGTGCCAGTAGTATAGCGGACTACAATGAGCAGTTCTTC.

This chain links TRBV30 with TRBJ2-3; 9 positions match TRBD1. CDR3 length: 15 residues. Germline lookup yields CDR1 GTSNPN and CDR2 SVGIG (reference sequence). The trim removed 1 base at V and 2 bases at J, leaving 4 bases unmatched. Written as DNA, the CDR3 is TGTGCCTGGAGTGGGGGACAGGGATACACAGATACGCAGTATTTT. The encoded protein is CAWSGGQGYTDTQYF.

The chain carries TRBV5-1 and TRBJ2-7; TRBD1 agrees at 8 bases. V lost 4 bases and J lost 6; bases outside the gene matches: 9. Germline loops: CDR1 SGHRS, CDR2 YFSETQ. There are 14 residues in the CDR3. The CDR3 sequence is CASSPGQGRSEQYF. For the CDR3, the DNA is TGCGCCAGCAGCCCCGGACAGGGACGCAGCGAGCAGTACTTC.

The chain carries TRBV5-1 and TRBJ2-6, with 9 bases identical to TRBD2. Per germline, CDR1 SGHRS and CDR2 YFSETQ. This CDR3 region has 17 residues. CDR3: CPPRGHRGGAGANVLTF. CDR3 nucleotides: TGCCCCCCCCGCGGCCATCGCGGGGGGGCGGGGGCCAACGTCCTGACTTTC.

CDR3 in amino acids: CASSHSQGLVTKNIQYF. The CDR3 DNA reads TGTGCCAGCAGCCACTCACAGGGGCTAGTAACCAAAAACATTCAGTACTTC. This rearrangement joins TRBV7-9 to TRBJ2-4, with 7 bases fitting TRBD1. Trimming at V came to 5 bases and at J to 2 bases, leaving 12 bases not matched to a gene. CDR1 SEHNR and CDR2 FQNEAQ come from the germline V gene (reference sequence). The CDR3 length is 17 residues.

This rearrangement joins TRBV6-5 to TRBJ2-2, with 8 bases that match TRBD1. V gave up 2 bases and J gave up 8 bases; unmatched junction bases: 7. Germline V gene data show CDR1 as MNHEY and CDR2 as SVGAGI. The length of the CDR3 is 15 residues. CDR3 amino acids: CASSYATGVSGELFF. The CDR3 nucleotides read TGTGCCAGCAGTTACGCGACAGGGGTATCGGGGGAGCTGTTTTTT.

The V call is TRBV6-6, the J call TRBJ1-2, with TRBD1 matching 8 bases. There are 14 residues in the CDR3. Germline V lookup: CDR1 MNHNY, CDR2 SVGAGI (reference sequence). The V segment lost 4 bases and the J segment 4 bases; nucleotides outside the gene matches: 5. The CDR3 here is CASSLLGTGYGYTF. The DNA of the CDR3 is TGTGCCAGCAGTTTACTCGGGACAGGCTATGGCTACACCTTC.